Following are 20 T cell receptor beta chains from one sample sequenced in a study of tumor-infiltrating lymphocytes in oesophageal squamous cell carcinoma. TCRdb processed the PCR reads anew with MiXCR; each CDR3 protein has one entry. The sample consists of 15,000 to 20,000 distinct CDR3 sequences, 40% to 50% of them appearing once. Sequencing was done on a sample of esophageal tumor tissue. These receptors all stem from a male donor with esophageal squamous cell carcinoma.

Note on this clonotype: This CDR3 is missing its conserved last phenylalanine or tryptophan, likely due to a read error. The DNA is omitted, as the CDR3 cannot be located on it reliably, and the CDR3 follows TCRdb's listing. V gene TRBV27 combines with J gene TRBJ2-3; TRBD2 reflects the table's D call only, with no check against the DNA. Germline lookup yields CDR1 MNHEY and CDR2 SMNVEV (reference sequence). The CDR3 length equals 15 residues, ends included. CDR3 sequence: CASSLSIVREQYFGP.

This chain links TRBV28 with TRBJ2-3, with 12 bases aligning to TRBD2. Matching the DNA end better, TRBJ2-7 makes the J call doubtful. Germline V CDR1 and CDR2: MDHEN, SYDVKM. The CDR3 totals 15 residues. The CDR3 DNA sequence: TGTGCCAGCAGTCCCGGACTAGCGGGGAGCGATGAGCAGTACTTC. This encodes CASSPGLAGSDEQYF.

The CDR3 is CSAREGVSGGAVEQYF. The CDR3 DNA is TGCAGTGCTAGAGAAGGAGTTAGCGGGGGGGCCGTTGAGCAGTACTTC. The chain uses TRBV20-1 and TRBJ2-4, with 11 nucleotides matching TRBD2. The CDR3 is 16 residues long. Germline assignment: CDR1 DFQATT and CDR2 SNEGSKA (reference sequence). With 0 bases clipped from V and 13 bases from J, the junction kept 14 bases outside the gene matches.

There are a few counts of this clonotype. The CDR3 region is CATSDQLGGSQETQYF. The CDR3 coding sequence is TGTGCCACCAGTGACCAGCTTGGGGGATCCCAAGAGACCCAGTACTTC. The chain couples TRBV24-1 to TRBJ2-1, with D perhaps being TRBD1 or TRBD2 (5 bases each). The DNA end lines up better with TRBJ2-5; the J call may be wrong. This CDR3 region has 16 residues. The germline V gene has CDR1 KGHDR and CDR2 SFDVKD.

With regard to this clonotype: Given a much more abundant clone one base away, this may be a read error. This chain uses TRBV6-1 with TRBJ2-1, with TRBD1 identical over 10 bases. V was clipped by 9 bases and J by 10 bases; unmatched bases: 12. This CDR3 comprises 14 residues. Germline V gives CDR1 MNHNS, CDR2 SASEGT. The CDR3 reads CASRPGQGRYEQFF. The CDR3 nucleotides read TGTGCCAGTCGCCCGGGACAGGGGCGGTACGAGCAGTTCTTC.

The chain couples TRBV7-2 to TRBJ1-2, with TRBD1 matching over 7 bases. Germline-derived CDR1 and CDR2 are SGHTA and FQGNSA. The CDR3 spans 13 residues. The ends lost 4 bases at V and 4 bases at J; junction bases unmatched: 3. CDR3 region: CASSWDSLYGYTF. DNA of the CDR3: TGTGCCAGCAGCTGGGACAGCCTCTATGGCTACACCTTC.

The V gene is TRBV6-1, the J gene TRBJ2-4; D ambiguous. The better agreement between TRBJ2-1 and the DNA end casts doubt on the J call. The CDR3 loop spans 11 amino acids. Germline V gene lookup returns CDR1 MNHNS and CDR2 SASEGT. CDR3 DNA sequence: TGTGCCAGCAGTAAACAATACGAGCAGTTCTTC. Translated, it gives CASSKQYEQFF.

This clonotype was picked up a small number of times. The chain is built from TRBV4-1 and TRBJ2-3; D is uncertain. The V and J ends lost 1 base and 2 bases respectively, with 13 bases between them. Germline CDR1 is MGHRA and CDR2 is YSYEKL. The CDR3 runs to 16 residues. CDR3 bases: TGCGCCAGCAGCCAAGTAATTGAGGAGAACACAGATACGCAGTATTTT. The encoded protein is CASSQVIEENTDTQYF.

This clonotype was counted ten times or more. This chain joins TRBV10-3 and TRBJ1-1; 7 positions match TRBD1. The CDR3 runs 15 residues. V dropped 4 bases and J dropped 0; count of bases not matched to a gene: 5. The germline V gene has CDR1 ENHRY and CDR2 SYGVKD. The CDR3 sequence: CAISADRKMNTEAFF. The CDR3 region has the DNA TGTGCCATCAGTGCGGACAGGAAAATGAACACTGAAGCTTTCTTT.

V gene TRBV20-1 combines with J gene TRBJ2-5; a possible D gene is TRBD2 (5 bases). Germline assignment: CDR1 DFQATT and CDR2 SNEGSKA (reference sequence). V was trimmed by 6 bases and J by 0 bases, leaving 5 bases between them. The CDR3 runs to 11 residues. DNA of the CDR3: TGCAGTGCGCGGGACCAAGAGACCCAGTACTTC. Its protein product is CSARDQETQYF.

The rearrangement uses TRBV7-2 and TRBJ1-2; D not resolved. V dropped 5 bases and J dropped 1 base, with 17 bases sitting between them. The CDR3 totals 16 residues. Germline V gene sequence: CDR1 SGHTA, CDR2 FQGNSA. CDR3 sequence reads: CASSRTGSNYNYGYTF. The CDR3 DNA is TGTGCCAGCAGCCGGACCGGGTCCAACTATAACTATGGCTACACCTTC.

This clonotype occurred many times. The chain is built from TRBV5-6 and TRBJ2-3, with 9 bases lining up with TRBD1. Trimming at V came to 5 bases and at J to 2 bases, leaving 21 bases not matched to a gene. The length of the CDR3 is 20 residues. In germline, CDR1 is SGHDT, CDR2 YYEEEE. Here the CDR3 DNA reads TGTGCCAGCAGGAAACACCGGGACAGGGAATATCTAGGTGACACAGATACGCAGTATTTT. Its protein product is CASRKHRDREYLGDTDTQYF.

Here the CDR3 DNA reads TGTGCCAGCAGCTCCTGGGGGGGCCCCCGGACAGTCCGACAAGAGACCCAGTACTTC. Encoded protein: CASSSWGGPRTVRQETQYF. The chain links TRBV7-3 to TRBJ2-3, with TRBD2 as a possible D gene (7 bases). The J call may be faulty, since TRBJ2-5 better matches the DNA end. CDR1 and CDR2 from the germline V gene are SGHTA and FQGTGA. The CDR3 contains 19 residues.

This clonotype counts as medium-sized. Just one base apart from a much larger clone, this may be a read error. The V gene is TRBV7-2, the J gene TRBJ2-5; 12 bases are a match to TRBD2. Germline CDR1 is SGHTA and CDR2 is FQGNSA. Unmatched junction bases numbered 15, after V lost 5 bases and J lost 11 bases. The CDR3 extends over 16 amino acids. DNA for the CDR3: TGTGCCAGCAGCGACCGGACTAGCGGGACAAGGAATGAGCAGTACTTC. Its protein is CASSDRTSGTRNEQYF.

The chain combines TRBV7-2 with TRBJ2-5; 7 bases are a match to TRBD1. The end of the DNA is better explained by TRBJ2-7, so the J call may be wrong. Looked up from germline, CDR1 is SGHTA and CDR2 is FQGNSA. This CDR3 has 13 amino acids. Here the CDR3 DNA reads TGTGCCAGCAGCTTAGGGACAGGCTACGAGCAGTACTTC. It yields the protein CASSLGTGYEQYF.

This clonotype was seen at least ten times. The chain couples TRBV28 to TRBJ2-3; D possibly corresponds to TRBD1 (5 bases). Deletions cut 0 bases from V and 1 base from J, with 14 bases between. Germline lookup yields CDR1 MDHEN and CDR2 SYDVKM. The CDR3 contains 17 residues. The CDR3 coding sequence is TGTGCCAGCAGTTTATGCTGCAAGGGGCCGGGCACAGATACGCAGTATTTT. Protein sequence: CASSLCCKGPGTDTQYF.

This clonotype was picked up one time. The CDR3 is CASRERDRSSPEAFF. CDR3 sequence (DNA): TGTGCCAGCAGGGAACGGGACAGGAGCTCACCGGAAGCTTTCTTT. The chain links TRBV11-2 to TRBJ1-1; TRBD1 agrees at 8 bases. The CDR3 spans 15 residues. The V segment lost 6 bases and the J segment 8 bases; nucleotides outside the gene matches: 14. Germline lookup yields CDR1 SGHAT and CDR2 FQNNGV.

Regarding this clonotype: An end of the junction differs from the germline gene, which may be a read error. The chain is built from TRBV6-8 and TRBJ1-1; D ambiguous. The CDR3 is made up of 17 amino acids. CDR1 and CDR2 from the germline V gene are MNHGY and SAAAGT. CDR3 nucleotide sequence: TGTGCCAGCAGCCAACCCGTCTTGTGCGGGAGGTACAATGAGCTGTTCTTC. It is translated as CASSQPVLCGRYNELFF.

This clonotype was found a few times. The chain carries TRBV20-1 and TRBJ1-1; D may be TRBD1 (5 bases). Germline-derived CDR1 and CDR2 are DFQATT and SNEGSKA (reference sequence). V dropped 0 bases and J dropped 3 bases, with 14 bases sitting between them. The CDR3 covers 15 residues. The CDR3 here is CSARDRTDSYTEAFF. For the CDR3, the DNA is TGCAGTGCTAGAGACCGAACCGACAGTTACACTGAAGCTTTCTTT.

This clonotype has ten or more counts. The J gene is TRBJ2-3, the V gene TRBV12-3 or TRBV12-4, with D uncertain. Trimming removed 3 bases from V and 5 bases from J, with 3 bases in between. The CDR3 contains 11 residues. The CDR3 DNA is TGTGCCAGCAGTTTGCGAGATACGCAGTATTTT. Translating it yields CASSLRDTQYF.